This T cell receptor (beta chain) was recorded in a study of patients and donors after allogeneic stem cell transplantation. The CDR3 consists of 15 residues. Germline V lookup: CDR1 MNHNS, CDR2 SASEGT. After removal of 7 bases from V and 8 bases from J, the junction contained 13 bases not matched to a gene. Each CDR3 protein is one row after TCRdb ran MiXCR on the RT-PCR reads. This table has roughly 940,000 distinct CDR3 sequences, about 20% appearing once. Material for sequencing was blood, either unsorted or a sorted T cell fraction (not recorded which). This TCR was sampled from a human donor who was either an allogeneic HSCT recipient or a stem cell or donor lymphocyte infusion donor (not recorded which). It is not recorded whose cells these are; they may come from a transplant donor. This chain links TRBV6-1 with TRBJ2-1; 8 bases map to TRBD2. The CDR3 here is CASTNSGTSVDEQFF. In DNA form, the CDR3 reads TGTGCCAGCACCAACTCCGGGACTAGTGTCGATGAGCAGTTCTTC.